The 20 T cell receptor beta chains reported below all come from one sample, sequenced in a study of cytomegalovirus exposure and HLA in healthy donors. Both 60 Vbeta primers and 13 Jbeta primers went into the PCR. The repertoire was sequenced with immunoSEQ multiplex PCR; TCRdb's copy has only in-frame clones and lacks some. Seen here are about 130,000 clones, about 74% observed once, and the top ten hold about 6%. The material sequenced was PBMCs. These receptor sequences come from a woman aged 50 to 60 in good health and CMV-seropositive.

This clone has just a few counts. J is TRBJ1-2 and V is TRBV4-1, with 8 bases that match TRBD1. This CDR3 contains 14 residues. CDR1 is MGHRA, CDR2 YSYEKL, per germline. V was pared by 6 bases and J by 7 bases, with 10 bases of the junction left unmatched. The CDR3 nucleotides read TGCGCCAGCAGTCCACAGGACAGGGATGGTGGCTACACCTTC. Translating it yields CASSPQDRDGGYTF.

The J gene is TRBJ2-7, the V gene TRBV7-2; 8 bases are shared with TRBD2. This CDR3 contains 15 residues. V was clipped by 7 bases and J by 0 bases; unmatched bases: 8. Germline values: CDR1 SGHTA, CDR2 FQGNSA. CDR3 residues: CASTARGGSSYEQYF. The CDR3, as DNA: TGTGCCAGCACAGCCCGCGGGGGGAGCTCCTACGAGCAGTACTTC.

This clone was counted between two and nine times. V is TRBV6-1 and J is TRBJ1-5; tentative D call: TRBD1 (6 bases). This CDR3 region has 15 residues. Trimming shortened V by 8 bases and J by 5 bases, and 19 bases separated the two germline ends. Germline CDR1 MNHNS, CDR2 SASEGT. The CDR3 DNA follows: TGTGCCAGCGCCAGACAGGCCCCTCCTGATCAGCCCCAGCATTTT. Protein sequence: CASARQAPPDQPQHF.

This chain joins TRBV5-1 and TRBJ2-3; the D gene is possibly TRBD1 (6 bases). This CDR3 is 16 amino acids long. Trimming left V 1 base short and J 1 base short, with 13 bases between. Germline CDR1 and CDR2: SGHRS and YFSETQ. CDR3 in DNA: TGCGCCAGCAGCTTGAACAGGGAAGGGGGCACAGATACGCAGTATTTT. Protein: CASSLNREGGTDTQYF.

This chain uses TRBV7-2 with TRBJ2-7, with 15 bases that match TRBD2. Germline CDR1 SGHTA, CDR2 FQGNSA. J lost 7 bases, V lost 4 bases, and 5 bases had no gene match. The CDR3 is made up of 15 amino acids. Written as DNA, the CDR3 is TGTGCCAGCAGCTCGGGACTAGCGGGGGGCTTTGAGCAGTACTTC. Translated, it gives CASSSGLAGGFEQYF.

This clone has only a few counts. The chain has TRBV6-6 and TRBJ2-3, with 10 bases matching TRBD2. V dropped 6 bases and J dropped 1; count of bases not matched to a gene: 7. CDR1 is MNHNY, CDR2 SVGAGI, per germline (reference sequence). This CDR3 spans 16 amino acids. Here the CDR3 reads CASRDEGTSGTDTQYF. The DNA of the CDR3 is TGTGCCAGCAGGGATGAAGGGACTAGCGGCACAGATACGCAGTATTTT.

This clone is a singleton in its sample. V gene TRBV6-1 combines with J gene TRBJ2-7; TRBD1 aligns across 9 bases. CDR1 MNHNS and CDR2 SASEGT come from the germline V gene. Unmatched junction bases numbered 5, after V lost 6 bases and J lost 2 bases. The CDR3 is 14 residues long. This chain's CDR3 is CASRAGTGTYEQYF. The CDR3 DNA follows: TGTGCCAGCAGGGCCGGGACAGGGACCTACGAGCAGTACTTC.

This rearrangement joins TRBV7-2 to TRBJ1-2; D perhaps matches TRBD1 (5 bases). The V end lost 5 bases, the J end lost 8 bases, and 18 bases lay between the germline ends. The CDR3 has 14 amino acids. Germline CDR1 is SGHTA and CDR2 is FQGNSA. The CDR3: CASSGRQTIGGYTF. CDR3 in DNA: TGTGCCAGCAGCGGTAGACAGACCATCGGGGGCTACACCTTC.

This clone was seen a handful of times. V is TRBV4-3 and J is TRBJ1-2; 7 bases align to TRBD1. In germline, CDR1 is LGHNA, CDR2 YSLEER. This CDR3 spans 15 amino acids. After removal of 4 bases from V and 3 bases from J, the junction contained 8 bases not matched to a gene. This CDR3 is CASSPTPTGDYGYTF. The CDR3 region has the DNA TGCGCCAGCAGCCCGACCCCTACAGGGGACTATGGCTACACCTTC.

CDR3 coding DNA: TGTGCCAGCAGTGAACTAGCGGGGGGGGGTGAGCAGTTCTTC. This sequence encodes CASSELAGGGEQFF. The V call is TRBV27, the J call TRBJ2-1, with 13 bases fitting TRBD2. Trimming took 5 bases from V and 9 from J; bases not matched to a gene: 4. CDR3 length: 14 residues. Germline V gene data show CDR1 as MNHEY and CDR2 as SMNVEV (reference sequence).

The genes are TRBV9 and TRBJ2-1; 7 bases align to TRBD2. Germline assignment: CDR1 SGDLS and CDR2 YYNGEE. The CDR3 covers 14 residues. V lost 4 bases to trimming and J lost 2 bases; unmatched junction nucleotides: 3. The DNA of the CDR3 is TGTGCCAGCAGCCCTACTAGCGCCTACAATGAGCAGTTCTTC. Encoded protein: CASSPTSAYNEQFF.

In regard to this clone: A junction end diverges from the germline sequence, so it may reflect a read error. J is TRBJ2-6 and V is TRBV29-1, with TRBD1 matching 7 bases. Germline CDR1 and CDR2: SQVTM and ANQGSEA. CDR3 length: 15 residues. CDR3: CSVEGTGSGANGLTF. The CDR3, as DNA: TGCAGCGTTGAAGGGACAGGTAGTGGGGCCAACGGCCTGACTTTC.

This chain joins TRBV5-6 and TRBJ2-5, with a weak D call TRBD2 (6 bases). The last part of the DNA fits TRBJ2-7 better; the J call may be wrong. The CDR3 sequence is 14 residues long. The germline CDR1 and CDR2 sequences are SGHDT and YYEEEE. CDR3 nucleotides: TGTGCCAGCCGGCAAGGGCGGGGATCCTACGAGCAGTACTTC. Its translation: CASRQGRGSYEQYF.

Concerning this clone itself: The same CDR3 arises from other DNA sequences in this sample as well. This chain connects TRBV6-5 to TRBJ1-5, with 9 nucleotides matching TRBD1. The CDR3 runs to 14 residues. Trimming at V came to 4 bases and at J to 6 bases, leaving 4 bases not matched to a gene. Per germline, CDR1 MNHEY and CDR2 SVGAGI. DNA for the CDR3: TGTGCCAGCAGTTCGGGACAGGGCGGTCAGCCCCAGCATTTT. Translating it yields CASSSGQGGQPQHF.

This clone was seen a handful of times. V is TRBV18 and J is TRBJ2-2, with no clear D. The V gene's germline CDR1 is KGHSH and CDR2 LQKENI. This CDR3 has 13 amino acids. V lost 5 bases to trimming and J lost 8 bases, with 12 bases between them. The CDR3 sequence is CASSESTTGELFF. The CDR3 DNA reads TGTGCCAGCTCAGAAAGCACCACTGGGGAGCTGTTTTTT.

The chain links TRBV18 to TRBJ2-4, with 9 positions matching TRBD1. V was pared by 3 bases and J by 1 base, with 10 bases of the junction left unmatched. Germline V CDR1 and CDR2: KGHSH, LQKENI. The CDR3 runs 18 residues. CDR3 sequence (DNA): TGTGCCAGCTCACCCCTCCGGGGGGACAGGGCGGCCAAAAACATTCAGTACTTC. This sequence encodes CASSPLRGDRAAKNIQYF.

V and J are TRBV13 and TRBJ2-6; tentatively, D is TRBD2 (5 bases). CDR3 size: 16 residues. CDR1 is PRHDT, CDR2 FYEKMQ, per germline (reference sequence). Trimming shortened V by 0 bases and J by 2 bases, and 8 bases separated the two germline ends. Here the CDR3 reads CASSLGLGAGANVLTF. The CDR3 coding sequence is TGTGCCAGCAGCTTAGGCCTCGGGGCTGGGGCCAACGTCCTGACTTTC.

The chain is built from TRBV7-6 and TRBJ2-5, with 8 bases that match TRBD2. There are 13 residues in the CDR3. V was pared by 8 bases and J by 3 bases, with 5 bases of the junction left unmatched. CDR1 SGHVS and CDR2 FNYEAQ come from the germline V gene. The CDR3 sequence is CASSGGVKETQYF. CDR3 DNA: TGTGCCAGCTCGGGGGGGGTCAAAGAGACCCAGTACTTC.

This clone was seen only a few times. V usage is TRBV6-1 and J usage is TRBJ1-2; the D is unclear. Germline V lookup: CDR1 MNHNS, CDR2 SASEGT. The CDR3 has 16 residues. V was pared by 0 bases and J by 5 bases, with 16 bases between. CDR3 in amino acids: CASSEAQFLAGYGYTF. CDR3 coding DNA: TGTGCCAGCAGTGAAGCGCAGTTTTTGGCGGGTTATGGCTACACCTTC.

CDR3 sequence: CASSPLRGYNEQFF. The CDR3 coding sequence is TGTGCCAGCAGCCCCCTCAGGGGATACAATGAGCAGTTCTTC. V gene TRBV7-2 combines with J gene TRBJ2-1; D is possibly TRBD1 (6 bases). CDR1 SGHTA and CDR2 FQGNSA come from the germline V gene. Trimming took off 5 bases at V and 4 bases at J, with 12 bases between the two ends. The CDR3 has 14 amino acids.